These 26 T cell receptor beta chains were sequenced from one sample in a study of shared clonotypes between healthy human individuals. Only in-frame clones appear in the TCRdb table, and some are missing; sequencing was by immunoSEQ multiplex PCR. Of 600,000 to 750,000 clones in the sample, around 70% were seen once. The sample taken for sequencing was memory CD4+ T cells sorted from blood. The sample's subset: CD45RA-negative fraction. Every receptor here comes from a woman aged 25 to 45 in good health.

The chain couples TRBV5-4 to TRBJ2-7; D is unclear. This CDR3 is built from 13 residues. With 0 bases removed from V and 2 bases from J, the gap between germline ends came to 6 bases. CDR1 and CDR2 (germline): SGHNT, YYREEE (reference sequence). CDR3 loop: CASSLGNTYEQYF. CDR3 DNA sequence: TGTGCCAGCAGCTTGGGCAACACCTACGAGCAGTACTTC.

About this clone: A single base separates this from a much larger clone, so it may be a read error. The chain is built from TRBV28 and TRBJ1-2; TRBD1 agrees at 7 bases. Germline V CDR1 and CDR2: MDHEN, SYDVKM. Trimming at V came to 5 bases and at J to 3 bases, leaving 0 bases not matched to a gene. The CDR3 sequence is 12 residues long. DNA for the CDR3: TGTGCCAGCAGTACAGGGGACTATGGCTACACCTTC. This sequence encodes CASSTGDYGYTF.

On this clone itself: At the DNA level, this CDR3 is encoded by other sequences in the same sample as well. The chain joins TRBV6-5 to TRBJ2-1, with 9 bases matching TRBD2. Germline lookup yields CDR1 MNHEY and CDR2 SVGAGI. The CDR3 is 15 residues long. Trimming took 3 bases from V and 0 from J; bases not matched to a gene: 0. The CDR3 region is CASSYSGSSYNEQFF. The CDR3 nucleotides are TGTGCCAGCAGTTATAGCGGGAGCTCCTACAATGAGCAGTTCTTC.

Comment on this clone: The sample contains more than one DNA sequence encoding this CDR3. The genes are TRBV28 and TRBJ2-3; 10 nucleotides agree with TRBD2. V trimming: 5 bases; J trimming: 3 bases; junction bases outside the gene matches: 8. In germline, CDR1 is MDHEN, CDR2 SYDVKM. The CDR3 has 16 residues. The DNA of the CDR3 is TGTGCCAGCAGTGGGCTAGCGGGAGTCCCAACAGATACGCAGTATTTT. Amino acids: CASSGLAGVPTDTQYF.

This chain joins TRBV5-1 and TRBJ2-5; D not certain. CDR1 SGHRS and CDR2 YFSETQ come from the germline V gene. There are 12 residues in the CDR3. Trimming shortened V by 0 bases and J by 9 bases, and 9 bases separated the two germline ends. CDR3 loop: CASSLGSGPQYF. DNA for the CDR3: TGCGCCAGCAGCTTGGGGTCCGGGCCCCAGTACTTC.

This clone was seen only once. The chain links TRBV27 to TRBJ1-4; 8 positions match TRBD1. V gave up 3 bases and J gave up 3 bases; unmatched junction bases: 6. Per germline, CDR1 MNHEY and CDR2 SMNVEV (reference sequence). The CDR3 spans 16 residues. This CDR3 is CASSLSGGYPNEKLFF. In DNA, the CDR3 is TGTGCCAGCAGTTTGTCAGGGGGCTACCCTAATGAAAAACTGTTTTTT. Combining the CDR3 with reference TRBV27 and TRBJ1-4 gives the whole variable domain EAQVTQNPRYLITVTGKKLTVTCSQNMNHEYMSWYRQDPGLGLRQIYYSMNVEVTDKGDVPEGYKVSRKEKRNFPLILESPSPNQTSLYFCASSLSGGYPNEKLFFGSGTQLSVL.

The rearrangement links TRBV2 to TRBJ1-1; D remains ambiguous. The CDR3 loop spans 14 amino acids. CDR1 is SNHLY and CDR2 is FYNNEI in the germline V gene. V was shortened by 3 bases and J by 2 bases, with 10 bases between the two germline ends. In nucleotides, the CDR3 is TGTGCCAGCAGTGACGGAGGGTTCAACACTGAAGCTTTCTTT. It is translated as CASSDGGFNTEAFF.

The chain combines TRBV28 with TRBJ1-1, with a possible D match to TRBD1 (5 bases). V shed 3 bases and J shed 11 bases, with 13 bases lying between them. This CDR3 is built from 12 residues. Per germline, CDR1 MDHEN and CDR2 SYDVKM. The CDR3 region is CASSFWGAKAFF. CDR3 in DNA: TGTGCCAGCAGTTTTTGGGGCGCAAAGGCTTTCTTT.

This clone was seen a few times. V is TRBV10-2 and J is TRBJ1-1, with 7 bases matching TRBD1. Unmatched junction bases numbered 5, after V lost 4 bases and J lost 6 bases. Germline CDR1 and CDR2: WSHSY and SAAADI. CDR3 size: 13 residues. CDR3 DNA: TGCGCCAGCAGTGTTGACAGGGCTGCTGAAGCTTTCTTT. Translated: CASSVDRAAEAFF.

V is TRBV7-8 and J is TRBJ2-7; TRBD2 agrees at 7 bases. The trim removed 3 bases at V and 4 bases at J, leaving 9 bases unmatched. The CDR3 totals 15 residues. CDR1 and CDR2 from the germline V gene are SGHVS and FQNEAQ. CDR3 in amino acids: CASSFSGMTIYEQYF. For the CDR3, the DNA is TGTGCCAGCAGCTTCAGCGGGATGACGATTTACGAGCAGTACTTC.

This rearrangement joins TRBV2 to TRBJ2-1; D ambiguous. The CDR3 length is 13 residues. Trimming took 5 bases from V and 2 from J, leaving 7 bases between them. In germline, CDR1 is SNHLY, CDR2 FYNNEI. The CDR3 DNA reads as TGTGCCAGCAGTTCAGATCCCTACAATGAGCAGTTCTTC. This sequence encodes CASSSDPYNEQFF.

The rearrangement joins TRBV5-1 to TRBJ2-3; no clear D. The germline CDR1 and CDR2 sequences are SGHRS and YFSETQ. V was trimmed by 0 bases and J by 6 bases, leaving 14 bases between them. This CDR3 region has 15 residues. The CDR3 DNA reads TGCGCCAGCAGCTTGGATGCTGGGATCGTGGATACGCAGTATTTT. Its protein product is CASSLDAGIVDTQYF.

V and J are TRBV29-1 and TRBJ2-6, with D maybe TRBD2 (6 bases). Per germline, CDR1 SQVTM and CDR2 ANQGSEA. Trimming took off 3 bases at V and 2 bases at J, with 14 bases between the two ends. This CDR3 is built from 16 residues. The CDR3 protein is CSVEQGGFAGANVLTF. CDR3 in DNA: TGCAGCGTTGAGCAGGGAGGTTTTGCTGGGGCCAACGTCCTGACTTTC. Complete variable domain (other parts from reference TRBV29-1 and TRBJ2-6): SAVISQKPSRDICQRGTSLTIQCQVDSQVTMMFWYRQQPGQSLTLIATANQGSEATYESGFVIDKFPISRPNLTFSTLTVSNMSPEDSSIYLCSVEQGGFAGANVLTFGAGSRLTVL.

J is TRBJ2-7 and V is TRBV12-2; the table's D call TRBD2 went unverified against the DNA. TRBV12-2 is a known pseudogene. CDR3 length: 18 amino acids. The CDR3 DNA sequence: TGTGCAAGTCGCTTAACCCAATGGGTGCGGAATAGTACGTGGGAGCAGTACTTC. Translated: CASRLTQWVRNSTWEQYF.

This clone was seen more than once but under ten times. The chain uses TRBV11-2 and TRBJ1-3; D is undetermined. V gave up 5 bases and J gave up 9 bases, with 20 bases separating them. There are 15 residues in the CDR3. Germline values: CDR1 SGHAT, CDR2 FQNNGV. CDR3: CASSRRSTGSATIYF. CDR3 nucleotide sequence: TGTGCCAGCAGCCGACGCTCGACGGGGTCGGCCACCATATATTTT.

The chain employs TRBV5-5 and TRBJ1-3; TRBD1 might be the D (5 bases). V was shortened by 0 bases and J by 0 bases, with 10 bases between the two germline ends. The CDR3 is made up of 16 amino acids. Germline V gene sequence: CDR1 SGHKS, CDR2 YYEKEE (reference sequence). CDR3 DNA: TGTGCCAGCAGCTTGGCCCAGGGAAACTCTGGAAACACCATATATTTT. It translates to CASSLAQGNSGNTIYF.

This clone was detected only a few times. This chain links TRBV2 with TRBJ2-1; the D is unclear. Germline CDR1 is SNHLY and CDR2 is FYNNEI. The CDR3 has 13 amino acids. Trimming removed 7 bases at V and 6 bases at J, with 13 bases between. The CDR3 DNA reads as TGTGCCAGCAAGCAACTGACGGTCAATGAGCAGTTCTTC. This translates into CASKQLTVNEQFF.

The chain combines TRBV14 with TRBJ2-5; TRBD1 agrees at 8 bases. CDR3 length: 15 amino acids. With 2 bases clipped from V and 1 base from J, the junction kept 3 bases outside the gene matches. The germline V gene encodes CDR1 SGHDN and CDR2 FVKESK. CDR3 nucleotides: TGTGCCAGCAGCCAAATTCAGGGGGCCCAAGAGACCCAGTACTTC. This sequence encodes CASSQIQGAQETQYF.

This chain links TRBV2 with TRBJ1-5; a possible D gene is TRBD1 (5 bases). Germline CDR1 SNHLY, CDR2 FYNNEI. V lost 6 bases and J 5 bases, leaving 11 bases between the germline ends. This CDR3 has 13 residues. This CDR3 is CASSGGAYQPQHF. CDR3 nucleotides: TGTGCCAGCAGCGGAGGGGCCTATCAGCCCCAGCATTTT.

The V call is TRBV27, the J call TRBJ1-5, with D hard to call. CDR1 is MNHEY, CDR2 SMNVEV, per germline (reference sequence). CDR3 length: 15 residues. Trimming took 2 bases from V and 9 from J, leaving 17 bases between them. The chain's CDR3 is CASSLPRARTMPQHF. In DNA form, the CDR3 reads TGTGCCAGCAGTTTACCCCGGGCCCGAACTATGCCCCAGCATTTT.

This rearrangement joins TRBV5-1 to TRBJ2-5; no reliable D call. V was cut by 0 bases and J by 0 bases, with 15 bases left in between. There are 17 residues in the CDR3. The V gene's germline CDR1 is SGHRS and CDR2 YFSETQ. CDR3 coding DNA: TGCGCCAGCAGCTTGGGATCTCTTCTGGGGTACCAAGAGACCCAGTACTTC. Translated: CASSLGSLLGYQETQYF.

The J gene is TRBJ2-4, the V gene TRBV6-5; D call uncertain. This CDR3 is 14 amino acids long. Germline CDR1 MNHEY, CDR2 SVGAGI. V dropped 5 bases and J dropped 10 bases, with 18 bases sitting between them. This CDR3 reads CASSGEQRNMIQYF. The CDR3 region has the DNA TGTGCCAGCAGTGGCGAGCAGAGGAACATGATTCAGTACTTC.

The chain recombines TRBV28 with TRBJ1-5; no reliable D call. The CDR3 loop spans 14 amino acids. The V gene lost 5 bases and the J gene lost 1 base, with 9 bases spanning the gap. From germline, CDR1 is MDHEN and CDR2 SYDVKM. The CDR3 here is CASSGEWSNQPQHF. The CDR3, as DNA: TGTGCCAGCAGTGGAGAATGGAGCAATCAGCCCCAGCATTTT.

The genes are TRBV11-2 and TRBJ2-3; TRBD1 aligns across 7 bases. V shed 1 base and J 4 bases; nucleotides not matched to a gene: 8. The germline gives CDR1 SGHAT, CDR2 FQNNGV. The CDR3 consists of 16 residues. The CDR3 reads CASSLVAGGGSDTQYF. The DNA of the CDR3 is TGTGCCAGCAGCTTAGTGGCAGGGGGTGGATCAGATACGCAGTATTTT.

CDR3 sequence reads: CASSLESVGLGTEAFF. The CDR3 nucleotides are TGCGCCAGCAGCTTGGAGTCAGTGGGGCTTGGCACTGAAGCTTTCTTT. The chain joins TRBV5-1 to TRBJ1-1; D may be TRBD1 (5 bases). This CDR3 is built from 16 residues. CDR1 and CDR2 from the germline V gene are SGHRS and YFSETQ. Trimming stripped 0 bases from V and 4 bases from J, with 16 bases between.

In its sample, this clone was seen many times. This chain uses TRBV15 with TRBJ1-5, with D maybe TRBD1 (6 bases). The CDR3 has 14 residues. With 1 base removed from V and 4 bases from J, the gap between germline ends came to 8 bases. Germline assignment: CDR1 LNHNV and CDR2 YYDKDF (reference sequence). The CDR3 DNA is TGTGCCACCAGCAGAGGGGACATAAATCAGCCCCAGCATTTT. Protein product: CATSRGDINQPQHF.